These 9 T cell receptor beta chains originate from one sample sequenced in a study of blood T cell repertoires in COVID-19. The table came from immunoSEQ multiplex PCR; TCRdb's copy has only in-frame clones and leaves some out. The data contain 200,000 to 300,000 clones, 80% to 90% of them seen just once; the ten biggest clones take up approximately 1.4%. Sequences were obtained from peripheral blood. These receptor sequences come from a man aged 80 or over with acute or convalescent COVID-19.

The chain employs TRBV7-8 and TRBJ2-5; D may be TRBD2 (5 bases). V lost 6 bases and J lost 2, with 16 bases in between. This CDR3 has 15 amino acids. CDR1 is SGHVS, CDR2 FQNEAQ, per germline. CDR3 in DNA: TGTGCCAGCAGGCGGATGGGAGCCATTCAAGAGACCCAGTACTTC. Translation gives CASRRMGAIQETQYF.

V is TRBV18 and J is TRBJ2-5, with 9 nucleotides matching TRBD2. V dropped 2 bases and J dropped 7; count of bases not matched to a gene: 5. The CDR3 has 14 amino acids. Germline V lookup: CDR1 KGHSH, CDR2 LQKENI. Written as DNA, the CDR3 is TGTGCCAGCTCACCAGGGACTAGCCTGGGGACCCAGTACTTC. Translation: CASSPGTSLGTQYF. The whole variable domain, filled in from reference TRBV18 and TRBJ2-5, reads NAGVMQNPRHLVRRRGQEARLRCSPMKGHSHVYWYRQLPEEGLKFMVYLQKENIIDESGMPKERFSAEFPKEGPSILRIQQVVRGDSAAYFCASSPGTSLGTQYFGPGTRLLVL.

V and J are TRBV7-9 and TRBJ1-2; TRBD1 aligns across 10 bases. Germline values: CDR1 SEHNR, CDR2 FQNEAQ (reference sequence). The CDR3 contains 15 residues. V lost 1 base to trimming and J lost 8 bases; unmatched junction nucleotides: 7. CDR3 sequence reads: CASSLGGTGAGGYTF. The CDR3 region has the DNA TGTGCCAGCAGCTTAGGCGGGACAGGGGCTGGAGGCTACACCTTC.

This chain connects TRBV2 to TRBJ2-2; 10 nucleotides line up with TRBD1. Trimming took 8 bases from V and 3 from J; bases not matched to a gene: 6. CDR1 and CDR2 (germline): SNHLY, FYNNEI. The CDR3 extends over 15 amino acids. The CDR3 region has the DNA TGTGCCAGCGGGGGACAGGGGCTGGACACCGGGGAGCTGTTTTTT. Translated, it gives CASGGQGLDTGELFF.

V is TRBV7-3 and J is TRBJ2-2; TRBD1 agrees at 7 bases. Germline loops: CDR1 SGHTA, CDR2 FQGTGA. This CDR3 spans 16 amino acids. V dropped 4 bases and J dropped 5; count of bases not matched to a gene: 10. The CDR3 sequence: CASSSRPGGRTGELFF. The CDR3 bases are TGTGCCAGCAGCTCGCGTCCAGGGGGTAGGACCGGGGAGCTGTTTTTT.

The chain recombines TRBV6-2 or TRBV6-3 with TRBJ2-5; TRBD2 is a possible D gene (6 bases). In germline, CDR1 is MNHEY, CDR2 SVGEGT. V was cut by 4 bases and J by 5 bases, with 11 bases left in between. The CDR3 has 13 amino acids. The CDR3 DNA reads TGTGCCAGCAGTTCCCCGGGGAGGGAGACCCAGTACTTC. Its protein product is CASSSPGRETQYF.

This rearrangement joins TRBV18 to TRBJ1-1; D gene ambiguous. Germline assignment: CDR1 KGHSH and CDR2 LQKENI. V lost 0 bases and J 4 bases, leaving 12 bases between the germline ends. There are 15 residues in the CDR3. The CDR3 protein is CASSPPTARGTEAFF. Here the CDR3 DNA reads TGTGCCAGCTCACCACCGACGGCTCGGGGCACTGAAGCTTTCTTT.

The table lists this clone with a few counts. V usage is TRBV6-2 or TRBV6-3 and J usage is TRBJ1-1, with 8 bases matching TRBD1. The CDR3 is 15 residues long. Per the germline V gene, CDR1 is MNHEY and CDR2 is SVGEGT. With 4 bases clipped from V and 4 bases from J, the junction kept 8 bases outside the gene matches. This CDR3 reads CASSSGGGRGTEAFF. In DNA form, the CDR3 reads TGTGCCAGCAGTTCAGGGGGCGGTAGGGGCACTGAAGCTTTCTTT.

This clone was detected a few times. This chain connects TRBV9 to TRBJ2-1; TRBD2 matches at 8 bases. The CDR3 runs 16 residues. The germline V gene has CDR1 SGDLS and CDR2 YYNGEE. V trimming: 1 base; J trimming: 8 bases; junction bases outside the gene matches: 11. The CDR3 coding sequence is TGTGCCAGCAGCGTATCGAGTAGCGGGAATTTATATGAGCAGTTCTTC. Protein sequence: CASSVSSSGNLYEQFF. The full variable domain, in which reference TRBV9 and TRBJ2-1 provide the parts outside the CDR3, is DSGVTQTPKHLITATGQRVTLRCSPRSGDLSVYWYQQSLDQGLQFLIQYYNGEERAKGNILERFSAQQFPDLHSELNLSSLELGDSALYFCASSVSSSGNLYEQFFGPGTRLTVL.